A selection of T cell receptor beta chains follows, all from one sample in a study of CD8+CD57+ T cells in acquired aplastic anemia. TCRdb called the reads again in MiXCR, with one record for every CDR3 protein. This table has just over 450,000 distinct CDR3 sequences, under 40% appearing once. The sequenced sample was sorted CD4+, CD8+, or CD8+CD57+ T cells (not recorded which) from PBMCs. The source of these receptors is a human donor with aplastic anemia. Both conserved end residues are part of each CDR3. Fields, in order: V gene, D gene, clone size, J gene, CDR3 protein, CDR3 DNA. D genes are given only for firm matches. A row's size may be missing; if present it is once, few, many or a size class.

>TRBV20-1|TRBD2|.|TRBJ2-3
CSGSLAGMGDTQYF
TGCAGTGGAAGTTTAGCGGGGATGGGAGATACGCAGTATTTT
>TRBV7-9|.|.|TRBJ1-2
CASSLRQANYGYTF
TGTGCCAGCAGCCTCCGACAGGCAAACTATGGCTACACCTTC
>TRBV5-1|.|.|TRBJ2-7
CASSLDYGASCEQYF
TGCGCCAGCAGCTTGGATTATGGGGCTTCCTGCGAGCAGTACTTC
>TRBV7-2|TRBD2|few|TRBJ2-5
CASSLLFQRGSYQETQYF
TGTGCCAGCAGCTTATTGTTCCAGCGGGGGTCGTACCAAGAGACCCAGTACTTC
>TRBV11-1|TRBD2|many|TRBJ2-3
CASSRGLAGYTDTQYF
TGTGCCAGCAGCAGGGGACTAGCGGGTTACACAGATACGCAGTATTTT
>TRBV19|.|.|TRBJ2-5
CASSSPGGPEVLTQYF
TGTGCCAGTAGCTCTCCCGGCGGGCCCGAAGTTTTGACCCAGTACTTC
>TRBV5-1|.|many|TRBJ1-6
CASSLEGLSPLHF
TGCGCCAGCAGCTTGGAAGGGTTATCACCCCTCCACTTT
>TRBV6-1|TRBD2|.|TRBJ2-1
CASNTAPSGRFYNEQFF
TGTGCCAGCAACACCGCCCCTAGCGGGAGGTTCTACAATGAGCAGTTCTTC
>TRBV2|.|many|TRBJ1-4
CASSEGPGLREKLFF
TGTGCCAGCAGTGAGGGGCCAGGGTTACGGGAAAAACTGTTTTTT
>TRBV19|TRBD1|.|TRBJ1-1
CASSGNSGGWTEAFF
TGTGCCAGTAGTGGAAATTCAGGGGGCTGGACTGAAGCTTTCTTT
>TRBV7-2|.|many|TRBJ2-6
CASSSPGWANVLTF
TGTGCCAGCAGCTCCCCGGGCTGGGCCAACGTCCTGACTTTC
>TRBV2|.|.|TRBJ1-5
CASRERGMDNQPQHF
TGTGCCAGCAGGGAACGAGGGATGGACAATCAGCCCCAGCATTTT
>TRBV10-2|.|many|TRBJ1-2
CASSELSIFNYGYTF
TGCGCCAGCAGTGAGCTATCGATTTTTAACTATGGCTACACCTTC
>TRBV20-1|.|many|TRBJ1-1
CSALPSVNTEAFF
TGCAGTGCTCTCCCCTCAGTGAACACTGAAGCTTTCTTT
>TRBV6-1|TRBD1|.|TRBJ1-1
CASSEPTGVHTEAFF
TGTGCCAGCAGTGAACCGACAGGGGTTCACACTGAAGCTTTCTTT
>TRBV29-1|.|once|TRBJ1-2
CSLGGLPYGYTF
TGCAGCTTAGGGGGTCTGCCTTATGGCTACACCTTC
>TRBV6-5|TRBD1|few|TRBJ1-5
CASSLDRGYQPQHF
TGTGCCAGCAGTTTGGACAGGGGATATCAGCCCCAGCATTTT
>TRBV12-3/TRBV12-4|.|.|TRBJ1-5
CASIGGATSNQPQHF
TGTGCCAGCATAGGGGGGGCTACGAGCAATCAGCCCCAGCATTTT
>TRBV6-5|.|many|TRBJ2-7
CASSYVGGEQYF
TGTGCCAGCAGTTATGTAGGGGGCGAGCAGTACTTC
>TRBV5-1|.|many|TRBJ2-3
CASSLARGLDTQYF
TGCGCCAGCAGCTTGGCCCGAGGGTTGGATACGCAGTATTTT
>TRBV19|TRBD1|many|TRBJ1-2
CASSTRDSGIIYGYTF
TGTGCCAGTAGTACTAGGGACAGCGGAATTATCTATGGCTACACCTTC
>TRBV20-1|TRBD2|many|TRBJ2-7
CSALSSGRPYEQYF
TGCAGTGCTCTAAGTAGCGGGAGGCCCTACGAGCAGTACTTC
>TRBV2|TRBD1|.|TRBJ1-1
CASSVKGGAGTEAFF
TGTGCCAGCAGCGTAAAAGGGGGCGCGGGCACTGAAGCTTTCTTT
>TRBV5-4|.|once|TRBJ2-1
CASSLVEGPPYNEQFF
TGTGCCAGCAGCTTAGTTGAGGGCCCCCCCTACAATGAGCAGTTCTTC
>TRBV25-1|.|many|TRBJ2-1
CASSRSSSYNEQFF
TGTGCCAGCTCCCGATCGAGCTCCTACAATGAGCAGTTCTTC
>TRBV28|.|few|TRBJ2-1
CASSLGPSYNEQFF
TGTGCCAGCAGCCTAGGGCCCTCCTACAATGAGCAGTTCTTC
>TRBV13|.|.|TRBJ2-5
CASSLETVRGMSQETQYF
TGTGCCAGCAGCTTAGAAACTGTACGGGGAATGAGCCAAGAGACCCAGTACTTC
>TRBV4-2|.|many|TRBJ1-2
CASSQDRFYGYTF
TGTGCCAGCAGCCAAGACCGATTTTATGGCTACACCTTC
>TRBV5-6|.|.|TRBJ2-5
CASSQRGTEETQYF
TGTGCCAGCAGCCAGAGAGGGACGGAAGAGACCCAGTACTTC
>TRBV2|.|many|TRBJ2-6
CAGEQGIGANVLTF
TGTGCCGGTGAACAGGGTATCGGGGCCAACGTCCTGACTTTC
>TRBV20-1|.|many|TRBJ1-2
CSASLVPGYTF
TGCAGTGCTAGCCTGGTGCCTGGCTACACCTTC
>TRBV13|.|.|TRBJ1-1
CASSLRKTEAFF
TGTGCCAGCAGCTTAAGAAAAACTGAAGCTTTCTTT